This T cell receptor (beta chain) came from a study of blood T cell repertoires in COVID-19. Study details: Donors in the United States, Italy and Spain gave samples during acute or convalescent COVID-19. PBMCs, B-cell-depleted T cells, or T cells were the source of the cDNA or gDNA that made up the material.

The germline V gene encodes CDR1 LNHDA and CDR2 SQIVND (reference sequence). V was pared by 5 bases and J by 0 bases, with 11 bases of the junction left unmatched. CDR3 length: 18 residues. Original methodology: Reference gene primer amplification in the assay estimated nucleated cell counts. Clones were sequenced by immunoSEQ multiplex PCR, and TCRdb holds only the in-frame ones, with some missing. The V and J calls and clone size come from that table; D and trimming were worked out from the DNA. The profile shows approximately 190,000 clones, more than 70% of them singletons. The chain employs TRBV19 and TRBJ2-3; 10 bases agree with TRBD2. Sequenced sample: peripheral blood. This sequence was found in a woman aged 35 to 49 who had recovered from COVID-19. CDR3: CASSQGLAGATSTDTQYF. The CDR3 DNA reads as TGTGCCAGTAGTCAGGGGCTAGCGGGAGCAACTAGCACAGATACGCAGTATTTT.